This T cell receptor beta chain stems from a study of molecular identifiers for immune sequencing clone quantification. Germline V gene data show CDR1 as SQVTM and CDR2 as ANQGSEA. This CDR3 comprises 13 residues. This clonotype came up many times. A junction boundary mismatches the germline segment, possibly from a read error. MiXCR, applied by TCRdb to the PCR reads, yields one record per CDR3 protein. The sample includes some 590,000 distinct CDR3 sequences, around 25% seen only once; the top ten take 0.6% to 0.9%. J is TRBJ2-7 and V is TRBV29-1; 7 bases are shared with TRBD1. What was sequenced was naive CD8+ T cells from blood, with Jurkat cell RNA spiked in. The subset denotes: FACS-sorted CD8+CD4-CCR7+CD45RA+ naive T cells. The origin of this receptor is a human donor in good health. Some libraries in this study had Jurkat cell RNA spiked in. The CDR3 here is CSACGQVSDEQYF. CDR3 coding DNA: TGCAGCGCCTGCGGACAGGTCTCCGACGAGCAGTACTTC.